The T cell receptor (beta chain) under discussion was sequenced for a study of OX40 agonist ivuxolimab in advanced cancers. In the study overall: Ivuxolimab was a fully human IgG2 agonistic monoclonal antibody targeting the costimulatory receptor OX40 (CD134). Intravenous ivuxolimab was administered to patients every 2 weeks at six dose levels: 0.01, 0.1, 0.3, 1.5, 3 and 10 mg/kg. Of the approximately 54 patients in dose escalation, 19 had hepatocellular carcinoma, some 15 had melanoma, 9 had renal cell carcinoma and 9 had head and neck cancer. In the dose-escalation cohort, over 65% of patients were male, and the mean age was approximately 60 years, with a range of roughly 20 to 80. Prior anti-PD-1, anti-PD-L1 or anti-CTLA-4 therapy was permitted, and 30% to 45% of dose-escalation patients had received checkpoint inhibitors. Three dose-escalation patients achieved partial responses, one with hepatocellular carcinoma and two with cutaneous melanoma. The purpose of peripheral TCRbeta sequencing was to test whether ivuxolimab changed TCR sequence diversity and led to clonal T-cell expansion. The monotherapy dose-escalation portion (N of about 52 patients) of the phase I ivuxolimab trial is reported in the paper.

What the study reported, not specific to this receptor: At doses of 0.1 to 3.0 mg/kg, clonal expansion of both CD4+ and CD8+ T cells in blood was seen between baseline and week 6. After ivuxolimab, more expanded clones were found on average in CD8+ T cells than in CD4+ T cells. Low levels of normalized T-cell clonal expansion were also shown by some nonresponding patients. In the 0.1-3.0 mg/kg groups, partial responders had among the lowest normalized peripheral clonal expansion, particularly in CD8+ T cells. Which antigens the clonally expanded peripheral T cells were specific for was not determined.

The trial excluded patients who had a history of autoimmune disease or were on systemic immunosuppression. Peripheral blood for TCR sequencing was collected from all dose cohorts at baseline, on cycle 4 day 1, and on cycle 7 day 1. Samples were obtained from an open-label, multicenter, first-in-human phase I dose-escalation trial of ivuxolimab. Adults with locally advanced or metastatic head and neck squamous cell, hepatocellular, melanoma or renal cell carcinoma were enrolled in the trial. Before TCR sequencing, CD4+ T cells and CD8+ T cells from peripheral blood were sorted into separate populations. For sequencing of the TCRbeta CDR3 region, genomic DNA was extracted from the sorted cells. The immunoSEQ Assay was used to sequence the TCRbeta CDR3 regions. TCRdb re-hosts the immuneACCESS table, in-frame sequences only. Its copies lack some clones; in the studies checked, an unresolved V gene accounts for under half of them, and the cause for the rest is not known. The sample includes more than 15,000 clones, with around 84% observed a single time. The ten largest clones capture less than 0.85% of the sample.

As encoded in the germline V gene (reference sequence), CDR1 is DFQATT while CDR2 is SNEGSKA. The CDR3 numbers 10 residues from cysteine through phenylalanine. Just CDR3 DNA is preserved here, 30 bases in frame from base 1. V gives up 4 bases and J gives up 9 bases, and the segment between their germline ends measures 9 bases. With respect to this clone: This receptor's antigen is unknown. Base qualities were left out, and no much larger clone turns up one base away.

The rearranged chain carries TRBV20-1 and TRBJ2-5; possibly the D gene is TRBD1, per 6 matching bases. The clonotype comes from an adult with an advanced solid tumor such as melanoma, head and neck, liver or kidney cancer. The input for sequencing was CD4+ or CD8+ T cells sorted from blood, taken in a trial of the OX40 agonist ivuxolimab. The CDR3 protein: CSAMDSSQYF. Here is the DNA: TGCAGTGCTATGGACAGTTCCCAGTACTTC.